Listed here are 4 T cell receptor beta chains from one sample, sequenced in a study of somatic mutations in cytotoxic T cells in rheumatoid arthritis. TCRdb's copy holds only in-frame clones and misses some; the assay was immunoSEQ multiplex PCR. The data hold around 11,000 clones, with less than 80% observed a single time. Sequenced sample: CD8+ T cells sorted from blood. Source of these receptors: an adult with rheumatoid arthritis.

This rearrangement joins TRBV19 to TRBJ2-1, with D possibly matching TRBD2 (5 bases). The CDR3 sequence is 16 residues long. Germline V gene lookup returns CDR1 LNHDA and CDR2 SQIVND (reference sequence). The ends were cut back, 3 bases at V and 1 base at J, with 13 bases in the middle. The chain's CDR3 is CASSIALWTSYNEQFF. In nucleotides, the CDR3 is TGTGCCAGTAGTATCGCCCTATGGACTTCCTACAATGAGCAGTTCTTC.

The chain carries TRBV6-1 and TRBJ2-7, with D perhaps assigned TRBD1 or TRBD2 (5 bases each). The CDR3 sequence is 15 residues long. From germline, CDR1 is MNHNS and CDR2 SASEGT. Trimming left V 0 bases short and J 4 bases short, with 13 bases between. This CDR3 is CASSEARGLKYEQYF. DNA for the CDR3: TGTGCCAGCAGTGAAGCGAGGGGATTAAAATACGAGCAGTACTTC.

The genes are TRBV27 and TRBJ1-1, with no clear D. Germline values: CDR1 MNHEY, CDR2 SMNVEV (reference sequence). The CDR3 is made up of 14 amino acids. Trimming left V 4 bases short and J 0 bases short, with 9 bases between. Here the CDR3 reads CASSSPPMNTEAFF. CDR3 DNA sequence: TGTGCCAGCAGTTCCCCGCCCATGAACACTGAAGCTTTCTTT.

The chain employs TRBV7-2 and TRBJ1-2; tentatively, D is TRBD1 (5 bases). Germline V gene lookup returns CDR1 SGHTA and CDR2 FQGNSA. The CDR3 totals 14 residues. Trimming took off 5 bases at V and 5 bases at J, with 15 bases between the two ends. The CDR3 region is CASSSAGVEYGYTF. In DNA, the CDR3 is TGTGCCAGCAGCAGTGCGGGGGTGGAGTATGGCTACACCTTC.